A selection of T cell receptor beta chains follows, all from one sample in a study of T cell responses to AZD1222 COVID-19 vaccine. Profiled with immunoSEQ multiplex PCR; TCRdb holds only in-frame clones, not every one. The data contain about 90,000 clones, roughly 90% of them singletons. The specimen was peripheral blood, collected 28 days after the second AZD1222 dose. Receptors were obtained from an adult who received the AZD1222 COVID-19 vaccine. The CDR3 runs from the conserved cysteine through the conserved F or W. A D gene is named only where the DNA matches it firmly. Rows may omit the clone size; those that give it use once, few, many or a size class.

. | TRBJ1-4 | TRBV19 | . | CASSIGRWATNEKLFF | TGTGCCAGTAGTATCGGACGGTGGGCAACTAATGAAAAACTGTTTTTT
. | TRBJ2-1 | TRBV6-6 | . | CASSFVTYNEQFF | TGTGCCAGCAGTTTTGTCACCTACAATGAGCAGTTCTTC
. | TRBJ2-1 | TRBV11-3 | . | CASAPRGTWNEQFF | TGTGCCAGCGCCCCCCGAGGTACGTGGAATGAGCAGTTCTTC
TRBD2 | TRBJ2-1 | TRBV9 | . | CASSLSGGTHNEQFF | TGTGCCAGCAGCTTAAGCGGGGGTACCCACAATGAGCAGTTCTTC
. | TRBJ1-1 | TRBV3-1/TRBV3-2 | once | CASSLSTHPGSAFF | TGTGCCAGCAGCCTCTCTACTCATCCGGGCTCGGCTTTCTTT
TRBD1 | TRBJ1-3 | TRBV28 | . | CASSLLPGGMSGNTIYF | TGTGCCAGCAGTTTACTGCCAGGGGGCATGAGCGGAAACACCATATATTTT
TRBD1 | TRBJ1-1 | TRBV30 | few | CARDNRGHTEAFF | TGTGCCCGAGATAACAGGGGCCACACTGAAGCTTTCTTT
TRBD1 | TRBJ1-2 | TRBV6-5 | . | CASSPGTGYYGYTF | TGTGCCAGCAGTCCTGGGACAGGCTACTATGGCTACACCTTC
. | TRBJ1-1 | TRBV2 | . | CASKSRESNTEAFF | TGTGCCAGCAAATCCAGGGAATCGAACACTGAAGCTTTCTTT
TRBD1 | TRBJ1-5 | TRBV6-6 | . | CASSDRQINQPQHF | TGTGCCAGCTCGGACAGGCAAATCAATCAGCCCCAGCATTTT
. | TRBJ2-7 | TRBV18 | . | CASSKDTGTIYEQYF | TGTGCCAGCTCGAAAGATACCGGGACAATCTACGAGCAGTACTTC
. | TRBJ1-2 | TRBV30 | once | CAWTLMNYGYTF | TGTGCCTGGACACTGATGAACTATGGCTACACCTTC
. | TRBJ1-5 | TRBV30 | . | CAWSVLRGHAPGQPQHF | TGTGCCTGGAGTGTACTTAGGGGCCACGCGCCAGGGCAGCCCCAGCATTTT
. | TRBJ1-4 | TRBV28 | . | CASGSQGRMNEKLFF | TGTGCCAGCGGCTCCCAGGGACGGATGAATGAAAAACTGTTTTTT
. | TRBJ1-2 | TRBV6-5 | once | CATLGSGTYYGYTF | TGTGCCACTCTCGGATCCGGGACTTACTATGGCTACACCTTC
. | TRBJ1-1 | TRBV11-1 | . | CASSFNGNGNTEAFF | TGTGCCAGCAGCTTTAACGGTAATGGGAACACTGAAGCTTTCTTT
. | TRBJ1-5 | TRBV2 | once | CASREGGRSTQPQHF | TGTGCCAGCAGGGAAGGGGGGAGGTCCACTCAGCCCCAGCATTTT
. | TRBJ1-1 | TRBV19 | . | CASSPLQVVEAFF | TGTGCCAGTAGTCCCCTCCAGGTGGTTGAAGCTTTCTTT
. | TRBJ1-6 | TRBV27 | . | CASSSPPRGGLHSPLHF | TGTGCCAGCAGTTCCCCTCCCCGGGGAGGGCTTCATTCACCCCTCCACTTT
TRBD1 | TRBJ1-5 | TRBV5-1 | . | CASSLGTGGGQPQHF | TGCGCCAGCAGCTTGGGGACAGGGGGCGGTCAGCCCCAGCATTTT
TRBD1 | TRBJ2-7 | TRBV12-3/TRBV12-4 | once | CASSSTGFYEQYF | TGTGCCAGCAGCTCGACAGGGTTCTACGAGCAGTACTTC
. | TRBJ1-6 | TRBV2 | few | CASTSSYNSPLHF | TGTGCCAGCACTAGCTCCTATAATTCACCCCTCCACTTT
. | TRBJ1-2 | TRBV12-3/TRBV12-4 | . | CASSFGGGYGYTF | TGTGCCAGCAGTTTTGGGGGGGGCTATGGCTACACCTTC
. | TRBJ1-3 | TRBV28 | few | CASSLINSGNTIYF | TGTGCCAGCAGTTTAATTAACTCCGGAAACACCATATATTTT
TRBD1 | TRBJ2-5 | TRBV5-1 | once | CASSNQGQTQETQYF | TGCGCCAGCAGCAACCAGGGACAGACCCAAGAGACCCAGTACTTC
. | TRBJ1-5 | TRBV6-5 | . | CASSYGKSGQPQHF | TGTGCCAGCAGTTATGGGAAGTCAGGACAGCCCCAGCATTTT
. | TRBJ1-2 | TRBV29-1 | . | CSVERSTSGRNYGYTF | TGCAGCGTTGAGAGGAGTACAAGTGGGAGAAACTATGGCTACACCTTC
. | TRBJ1-1 | TRBV5-1 | . | CASSWALNTEAFF | TGCGCCAGCAGCTGGGCCTTGAACACTGAAGCTTTCTTT
TRBD2 | TRBJ2-3 | TRBV19 | . | CASSIGGGRDTQYF | TGTGCCAGTAGTATAGGCGGGGGGCGGGATACGCAGTATTTT
TRBD2 | TRBJ2-3 | TRBV11-2 | . | CASSLVGLAGTDTQYF | TGTGCCAGCAGCTTAGTCGGTCTAGCGGGCACAGATACGCAGTATTTT
TRBD1 | TRBJ1-2 | TRBV3-1/TRBV3-2 | . | CASSQERGRLPYTF | TGTGCCAGCAGCCAAGAGAGGGGGCGGCTGCCCTACACCTTC
. | TRBJ2-2 | TRBV6-6 | . | CASSYTGLPATGELFF | TGTGCCAGCAGTTACACAGGCCTCCCTGCCACCGGGGAGCTGTTTTTT
. | TRBJ1-2 | TRBV15 | . | CATSRDGSATPGYTF | TGTGCCACCAGCAGAGATGGTTCGGCGACTCCCGGCTACACCTTC
. | TRBJ2-2 | TRBV7-3 | few | CASSFQGSNTGELFF | TGTGCCAGCAGCTTTCAGGGGTCGAACACCGGGGAGCTGTTTTTT
TRBD2 | TRBJ2-1 | TRBV15 | . | CATSSPAGGYNEQFF | TGTGCCACCAGCTCTCCAGCGGGGGGTTACAATGAGCAGTTCTTC
. | TRBJ1-1 | TRBV2 | . | CASSYQGRTEAFF | TGTGCCAGCAGCTATCAGGGTAGGACTGAAGCTTTCTTT
. | TRBJ1-3 | TRBV6-1 | . | CASSEVLEASGNTIYF | TGTGCCAGCAGTGAAGTTTTGGAGGCCTCTGGAAACACCATATATTTT
TRBD2 | TRBJ2-3 | TRBV7-3 | once | CASSAAGGPTDTQYF | TGTGCCAGCAGCGCCGCGGGGGGGCCGACAGATACGCAGTATTTT
. | TRBJ1-6 | TRBV6-5 | . | CASTGRDYYNSPLHF | TGTGCCAGCACCGGCAGGGATTATTATAATTCACCCCTCCACTTT
TRBD1 | TRBJ1-4 | TRBV18 | . | CASSPRQGGGSEKLFF | TGTGCCAGCTCACCCCGACAGGGGGGCGGGAGTGAAAAACTGTTTTTT
. | TRBJ1-6 | TRBV11-1 | . | CASSLGAPPLHF | TGTGCCAGCAGCTTAGGGGCCCCACCCCTCCACTTT
. | TRBJ1-1 | TRBV19 | . | CASSRGAHTEAFF | TGTGCCAGTAGTAGGGGGGCTCACACTGAAGCTTTCTTT